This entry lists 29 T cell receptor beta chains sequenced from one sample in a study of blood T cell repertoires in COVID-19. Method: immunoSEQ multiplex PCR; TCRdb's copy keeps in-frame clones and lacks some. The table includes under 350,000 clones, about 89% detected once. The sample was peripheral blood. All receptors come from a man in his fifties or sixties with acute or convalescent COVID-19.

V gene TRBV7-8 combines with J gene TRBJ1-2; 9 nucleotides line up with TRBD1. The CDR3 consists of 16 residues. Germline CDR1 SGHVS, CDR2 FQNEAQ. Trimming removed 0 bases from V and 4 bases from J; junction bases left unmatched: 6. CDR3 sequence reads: CASSLAWDRVSYGYTF. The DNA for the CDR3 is TGTGCCAGCAGCTTAGCGTGGGACAGGGTCAGCTATGGCTACACCTTC.

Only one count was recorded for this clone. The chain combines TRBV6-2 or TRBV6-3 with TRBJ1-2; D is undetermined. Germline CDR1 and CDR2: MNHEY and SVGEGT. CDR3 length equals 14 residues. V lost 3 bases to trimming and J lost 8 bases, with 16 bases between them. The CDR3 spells CASSYPRDFEGYTF. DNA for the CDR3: TGTGCCAGCAGTTATCCCCGGGATTTCGAGGGCTACACCTTC.

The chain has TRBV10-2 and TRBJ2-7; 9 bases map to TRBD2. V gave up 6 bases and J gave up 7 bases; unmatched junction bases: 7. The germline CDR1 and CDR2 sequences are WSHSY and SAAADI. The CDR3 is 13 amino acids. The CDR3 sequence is CASRSGGPWEQYF. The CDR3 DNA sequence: TGCGCCAGCAGGAGCGGGGGGCCGTGGGAGCAGTACTTC.

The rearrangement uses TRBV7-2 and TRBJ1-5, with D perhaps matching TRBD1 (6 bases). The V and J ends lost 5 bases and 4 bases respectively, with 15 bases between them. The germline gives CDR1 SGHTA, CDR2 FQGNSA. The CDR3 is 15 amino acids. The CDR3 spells CASSPDGQINQPQHF. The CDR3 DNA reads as TGTGCCAGCAGCCCTGACGGACAGATAAATCAGCCCCAGCATTTT. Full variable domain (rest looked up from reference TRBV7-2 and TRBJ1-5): GAGVSQSPSNKVTEKGKDVELRCDPISGHTALYWYRQSLGQGLEFLIYFQGNSAPDKSGLPSDRFSAERTGGSVSTLTIQRTQQEDSAVYLCASSPDGQINQPQHFGDGTRLSIL.

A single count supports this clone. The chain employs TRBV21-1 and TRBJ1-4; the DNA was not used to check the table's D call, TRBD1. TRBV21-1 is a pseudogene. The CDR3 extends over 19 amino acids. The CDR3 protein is CASSPCPPRWTGGIEKLFF. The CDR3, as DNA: TGTGCCAGCAGCCCTTGCCCGCCTCGTTGGACAGGGGGCATCGAAAAACTGTTTTTT.

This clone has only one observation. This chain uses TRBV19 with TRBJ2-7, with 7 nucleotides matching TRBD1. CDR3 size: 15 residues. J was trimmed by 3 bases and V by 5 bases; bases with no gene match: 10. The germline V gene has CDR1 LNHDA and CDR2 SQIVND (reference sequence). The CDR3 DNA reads TGTGCCAGTAGTCTCCGACCGGGACAGTACTACGAGCAGTACTTC. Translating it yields CASSLRPGQYYEQYF.

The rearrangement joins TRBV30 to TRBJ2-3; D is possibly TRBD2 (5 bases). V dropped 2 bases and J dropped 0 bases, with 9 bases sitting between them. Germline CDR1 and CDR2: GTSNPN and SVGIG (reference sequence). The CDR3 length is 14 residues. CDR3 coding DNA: TGTGCCTGGAGTCGCGGGTCTAGCACAGATACGCAGTATTTT. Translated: CAWSRGSSTDTQYF.

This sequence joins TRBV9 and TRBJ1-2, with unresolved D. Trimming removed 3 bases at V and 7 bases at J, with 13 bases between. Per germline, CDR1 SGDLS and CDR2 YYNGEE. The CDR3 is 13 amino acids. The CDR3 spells CASSAALEGGYTF. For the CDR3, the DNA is TGTGCCAGCAGCGCGGCCCTCGAGGGTGGCTACACCTTC. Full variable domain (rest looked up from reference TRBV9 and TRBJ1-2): DSGVTQTPKHLITATGQRVTLRCSPRSGDLSVYWYQQSLDQGLQFLIQYYNGEERAKGNILERFSAQQFPDLHSELNLSSLELGDSALYFCASSAALEGGYTFGSGTRLTVV.

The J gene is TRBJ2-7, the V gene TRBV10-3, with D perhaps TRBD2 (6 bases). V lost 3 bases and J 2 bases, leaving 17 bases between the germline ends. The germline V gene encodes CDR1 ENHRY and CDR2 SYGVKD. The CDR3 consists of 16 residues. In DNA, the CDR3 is TGTGCCATCAGTGATCGGGGGTTCCTCCGGACCTACGAGCAGTACTTC. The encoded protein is CAISDRGFLRTYEQYF.

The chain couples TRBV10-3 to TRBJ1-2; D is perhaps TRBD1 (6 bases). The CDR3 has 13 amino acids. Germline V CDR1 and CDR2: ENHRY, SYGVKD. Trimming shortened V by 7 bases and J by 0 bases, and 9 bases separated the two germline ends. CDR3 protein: CAIKGEANYGYTF. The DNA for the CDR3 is TGTGCCATCAAGGGGGAAGCTAACTATGGCTACACCTTC.

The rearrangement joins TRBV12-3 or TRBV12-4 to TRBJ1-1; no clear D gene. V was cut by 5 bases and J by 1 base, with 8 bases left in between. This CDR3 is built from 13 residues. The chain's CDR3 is CASSGPPNTEAFF. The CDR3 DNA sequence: TGTGCCAGCAGTGGGCCACCGAACACTGAAGCTTTCTTT.

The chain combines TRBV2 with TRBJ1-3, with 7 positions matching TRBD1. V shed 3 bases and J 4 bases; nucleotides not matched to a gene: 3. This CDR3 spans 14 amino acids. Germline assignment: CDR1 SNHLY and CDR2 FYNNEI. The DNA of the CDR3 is TGTGCCAGCAGTGATCGGACAGGCGGAAACACCATATATTTT. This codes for CASSDRTGGNTIYF.

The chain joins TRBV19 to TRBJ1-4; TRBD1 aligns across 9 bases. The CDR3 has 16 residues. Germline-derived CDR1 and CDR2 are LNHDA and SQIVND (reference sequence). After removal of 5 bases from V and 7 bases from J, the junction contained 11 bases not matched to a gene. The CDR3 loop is CASSSTGGYWSEKLFF. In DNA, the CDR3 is TGTGCCAGTAGTTCGACAGGGGGATATTGGAGTGAAAAACTGTTTTTT.

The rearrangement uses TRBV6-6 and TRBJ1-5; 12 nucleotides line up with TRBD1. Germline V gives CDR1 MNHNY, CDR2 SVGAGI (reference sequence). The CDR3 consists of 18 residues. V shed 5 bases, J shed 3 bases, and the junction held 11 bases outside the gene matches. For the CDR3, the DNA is TGTGCCAGCAGTCCGGGACAGGGGGCCCCAGGGGCCAATCAGCCCCAGCATTTT. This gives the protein CASSPGQGAPGANQPQHF.

This chain's CDR3 is CASSAGQNSPLHF. The CDR3 region has the DNA TGTGCCAGTAGTGCCGGACAGAATTCACCCCTCCACTTT. The rearrangement joins TRBV19 to TRBJ1-6; TRBD1 might be the D (6 bases). V dropped 5 bases and J dropped 7 bases, with 9 bases sitting between them. CDR1 is LNHDA, CDR2 SQIVND, per germline (reference sequence). This CDR3 region has 13 residues.

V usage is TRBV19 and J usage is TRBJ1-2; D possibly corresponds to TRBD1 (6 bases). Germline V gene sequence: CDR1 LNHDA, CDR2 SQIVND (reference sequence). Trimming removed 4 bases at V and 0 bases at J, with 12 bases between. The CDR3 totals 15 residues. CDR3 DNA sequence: TGTGCCAGTAGTACCAGGGACATCGCTAACTATGGCTACACCTTC. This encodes CASSTRDIANYGYTF.

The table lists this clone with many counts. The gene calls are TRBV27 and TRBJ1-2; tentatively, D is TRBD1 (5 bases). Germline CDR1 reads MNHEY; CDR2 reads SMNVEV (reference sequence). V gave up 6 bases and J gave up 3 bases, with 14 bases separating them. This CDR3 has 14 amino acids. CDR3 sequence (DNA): TGTGCCAGCAGCCCAGACCAGGGTTACTATGGCTACACCTTC. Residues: CASSPDQGYYGYTF.

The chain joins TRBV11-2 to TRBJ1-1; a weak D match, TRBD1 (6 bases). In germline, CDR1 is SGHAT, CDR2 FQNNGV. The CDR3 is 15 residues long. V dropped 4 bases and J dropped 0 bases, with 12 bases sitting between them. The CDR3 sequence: CASSSHQGLNTEAFF. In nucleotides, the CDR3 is TGTGCCAGCAGCTCCCACCAGGGGCTGAACACTGAAGCTTTCTTT.

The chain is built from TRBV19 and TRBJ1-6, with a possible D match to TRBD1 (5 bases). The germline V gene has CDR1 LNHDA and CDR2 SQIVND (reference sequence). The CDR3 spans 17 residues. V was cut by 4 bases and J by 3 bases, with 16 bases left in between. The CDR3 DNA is TGTGCCAGTAGTACCACAACCAGACAGTTCTATAATTCACCCCTCCACTTT. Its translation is CASSTTTRQFYNSPLHF. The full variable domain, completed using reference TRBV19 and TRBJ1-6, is DGGITQSPKYLFRKEGQNVTLSCEQNLNHDAMYWYRQDPGQGLRLIYYSQIVNDFQKGDIAEGYSVSREKKESFPLTVTSAQKNPTAFYLCASSTTTRQFYNSPLHFGNGTRLTVT.

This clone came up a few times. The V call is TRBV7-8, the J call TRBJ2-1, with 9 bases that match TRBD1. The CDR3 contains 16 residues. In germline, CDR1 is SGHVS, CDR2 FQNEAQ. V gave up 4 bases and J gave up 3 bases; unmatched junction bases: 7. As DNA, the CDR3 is TGTGCCAGCAGCTCCCTGGGACAGGGACACTACAATGAGCAGTTCTTC. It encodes CASSSLGQGHYNEQFF.

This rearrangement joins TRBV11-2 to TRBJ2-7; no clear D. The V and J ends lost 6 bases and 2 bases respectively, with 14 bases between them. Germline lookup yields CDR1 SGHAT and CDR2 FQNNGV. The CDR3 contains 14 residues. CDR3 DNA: TGTGCCAGCAGTTCCCGGCTAGTGGCCTACGAGCAGTACTTC. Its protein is CASSSRLVAYEQYF.

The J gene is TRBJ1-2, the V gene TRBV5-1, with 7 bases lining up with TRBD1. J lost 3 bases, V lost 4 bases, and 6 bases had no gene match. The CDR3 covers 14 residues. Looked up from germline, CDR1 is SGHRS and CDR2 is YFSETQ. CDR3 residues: CASSPDRIDYGYTF. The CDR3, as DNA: TGCGCCAGCAGCCCGGACAGGATCGACTATGGCTACACCTTC.

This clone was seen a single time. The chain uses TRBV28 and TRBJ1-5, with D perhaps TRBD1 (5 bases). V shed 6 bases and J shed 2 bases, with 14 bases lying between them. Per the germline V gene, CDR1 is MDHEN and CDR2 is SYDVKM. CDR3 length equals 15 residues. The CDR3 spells CASSLDSRRNQPQHF. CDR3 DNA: TGTGCCAGCAGCCTTGACAGCCGGCGCAATCAGCCCCAGCATTTT.

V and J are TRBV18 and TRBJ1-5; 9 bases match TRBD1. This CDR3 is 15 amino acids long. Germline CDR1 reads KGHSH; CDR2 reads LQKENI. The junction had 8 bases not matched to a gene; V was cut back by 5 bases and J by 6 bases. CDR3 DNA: TGTGCCAGCTCAGAGGGACAGGGTAGTGGTCAGCCCCAGCATTTT. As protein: CASSEGQGSGQPQHF.

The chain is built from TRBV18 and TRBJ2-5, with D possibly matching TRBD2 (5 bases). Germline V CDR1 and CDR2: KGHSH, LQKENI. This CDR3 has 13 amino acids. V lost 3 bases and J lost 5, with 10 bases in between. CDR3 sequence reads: CASSPGRGETQYF. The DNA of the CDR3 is TGTGCCAGCTCACCCGGCAGAGGGGAGACCCAGTACTTC.

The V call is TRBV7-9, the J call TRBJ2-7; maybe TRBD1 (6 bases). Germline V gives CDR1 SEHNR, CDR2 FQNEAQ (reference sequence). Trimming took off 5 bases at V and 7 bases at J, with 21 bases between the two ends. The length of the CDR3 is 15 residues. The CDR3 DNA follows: TGTGCCAGCAGCGACATGGCAGGGGACCCCTTGGAGCAGTACTTC. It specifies CASSDMAGDPLEQYF.

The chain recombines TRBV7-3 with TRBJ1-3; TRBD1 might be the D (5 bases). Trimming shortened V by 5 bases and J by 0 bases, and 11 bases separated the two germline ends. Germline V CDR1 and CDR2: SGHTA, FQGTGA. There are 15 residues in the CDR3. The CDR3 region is CASSAQANSGNTIYF. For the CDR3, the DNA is TGTGCCAGCAGCGCACAGGCGAACTCTGGAAACACCATATATTTT.

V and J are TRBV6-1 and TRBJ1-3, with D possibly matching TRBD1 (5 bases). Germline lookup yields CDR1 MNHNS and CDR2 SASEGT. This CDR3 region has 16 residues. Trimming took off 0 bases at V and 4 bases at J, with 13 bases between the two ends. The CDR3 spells CASSEALRGEGNTIYF. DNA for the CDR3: TGTGCCAGCAGTGAAGCTCTACGGGGGGAAGGAAACACCATATATTTT.

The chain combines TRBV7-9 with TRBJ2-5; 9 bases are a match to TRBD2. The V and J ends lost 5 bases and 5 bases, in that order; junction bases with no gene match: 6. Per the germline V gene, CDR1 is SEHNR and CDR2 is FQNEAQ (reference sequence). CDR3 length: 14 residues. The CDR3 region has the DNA TGTGCCAGCAGCCGGGGACTAGCCGGCGAGACCCAGTACTTC. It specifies CASSRGLAGETQYF.